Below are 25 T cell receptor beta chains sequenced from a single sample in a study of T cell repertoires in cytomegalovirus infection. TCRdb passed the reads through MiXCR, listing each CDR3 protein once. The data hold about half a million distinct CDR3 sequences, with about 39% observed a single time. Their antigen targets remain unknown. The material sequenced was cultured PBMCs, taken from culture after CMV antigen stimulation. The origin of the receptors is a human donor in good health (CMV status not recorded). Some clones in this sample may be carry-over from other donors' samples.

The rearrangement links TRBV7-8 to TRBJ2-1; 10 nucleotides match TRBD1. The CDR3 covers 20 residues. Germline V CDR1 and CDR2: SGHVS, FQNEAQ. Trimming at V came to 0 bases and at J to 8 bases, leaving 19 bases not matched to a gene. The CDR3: CASSLAGTGARLGAEDEQFF. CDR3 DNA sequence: TGTGCCAGCAGCTTAGCCGGGACAGGGGCGAGACTAGGAGCAGAAGATGAGCAGTTCTTC.

CDR3 DNA: TGTGCCAGCAGCTTTGGGATCCTGTACGAGCAGTACTTC. Translation gives CASSFGILYEQYF. The rearrangement uses TRBV11-2 and TRBJ2-7; D ambiguous. Germline values: CDR1 SGHAT, CDR2 FQNNGV. V was shortened by 3 bases and J by 4 bases, with 10 bases between the two germline ends. This CDR3 is 13 amino acids long.

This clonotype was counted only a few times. CDR3 residues: CASSLGRLNEKLFF. The CDR3 DNA reads as TGTGCCAGCAGCTTAGGACGGCTTAATGAAAAACTGTTTTTT. V gene TRBV7-2 combines with J gene TRBJ1-4; no reliable D call. Trimming pared 1 base from V and 4 bases from J, leaving 7 bases between. The length of the CDR3 is 14 residues. Germline V lookup: CDR1 SGHTA, CDR2 FQGNSA.

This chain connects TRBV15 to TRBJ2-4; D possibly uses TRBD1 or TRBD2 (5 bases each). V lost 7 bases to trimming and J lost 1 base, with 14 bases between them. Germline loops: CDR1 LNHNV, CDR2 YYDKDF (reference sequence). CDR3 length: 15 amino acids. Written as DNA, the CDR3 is TGTGCCACCAAACCTCCGGGGACGGCCAAAAACATTCAGTACTTC. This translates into CATKPPGTAKNIQYF.

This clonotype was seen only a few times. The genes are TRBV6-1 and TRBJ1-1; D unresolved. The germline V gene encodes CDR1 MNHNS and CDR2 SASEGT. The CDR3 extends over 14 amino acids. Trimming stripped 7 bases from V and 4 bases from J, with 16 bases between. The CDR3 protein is CASNPHQQVTEAFF. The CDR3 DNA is TGTGCCAGCAATCCCCATCAACAAGTCACTGAAGCTTTCTTT.

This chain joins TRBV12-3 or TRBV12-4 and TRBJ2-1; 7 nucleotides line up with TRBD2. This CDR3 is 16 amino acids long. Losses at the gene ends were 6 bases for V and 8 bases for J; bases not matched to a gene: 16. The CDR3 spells CASSYTASGSRDEQFF. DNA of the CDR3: TGTGCCAGCAGCTACACCGCTAGCGGTAGTAGGGATGAGCAGTTCTTC.

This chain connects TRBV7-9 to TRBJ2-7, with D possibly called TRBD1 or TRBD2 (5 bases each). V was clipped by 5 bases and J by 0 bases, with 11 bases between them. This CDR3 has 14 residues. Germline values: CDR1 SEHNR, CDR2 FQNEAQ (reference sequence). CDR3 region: CASSLRDVSYEQYF. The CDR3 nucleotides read TGTGCCAGCAGCCTCAGGGACGTCTCCTACGAGCAGTACTTC.

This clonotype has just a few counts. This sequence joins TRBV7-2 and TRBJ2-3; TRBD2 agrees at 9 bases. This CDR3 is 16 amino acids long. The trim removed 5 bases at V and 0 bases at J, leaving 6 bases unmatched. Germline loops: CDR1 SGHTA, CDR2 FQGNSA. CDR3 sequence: CASSNRLAASTDTQYF. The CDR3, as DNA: TGTGCCAGCAGCAACAGACTAGCGGCAAGCACAGATACGCAGTATTTT.

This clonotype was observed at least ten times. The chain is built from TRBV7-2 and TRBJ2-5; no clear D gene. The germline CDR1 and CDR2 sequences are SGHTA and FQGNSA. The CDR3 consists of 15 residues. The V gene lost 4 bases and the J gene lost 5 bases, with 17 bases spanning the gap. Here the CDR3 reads CASSSVGGLGETQYF. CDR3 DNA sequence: TGTGCCAGCAGCTCCGTAGGTGGTCTGGGGGAGACCCAGTACTTC.

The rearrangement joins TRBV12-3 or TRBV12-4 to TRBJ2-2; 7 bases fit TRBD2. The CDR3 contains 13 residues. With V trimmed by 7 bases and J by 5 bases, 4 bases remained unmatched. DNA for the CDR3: TGTGCCAGCAAGATTAGCGGGACCGGGGAGCTGTTTTTT. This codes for CASKISGTGELFF.

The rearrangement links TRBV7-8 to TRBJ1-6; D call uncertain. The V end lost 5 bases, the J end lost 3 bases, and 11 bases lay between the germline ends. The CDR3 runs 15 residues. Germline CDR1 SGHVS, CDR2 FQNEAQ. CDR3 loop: CASSTRRIYNSPLHF. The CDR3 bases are TGTGCCAGCAGCACCAGACGGATCTATAATTCACCCCTCCACTTT.

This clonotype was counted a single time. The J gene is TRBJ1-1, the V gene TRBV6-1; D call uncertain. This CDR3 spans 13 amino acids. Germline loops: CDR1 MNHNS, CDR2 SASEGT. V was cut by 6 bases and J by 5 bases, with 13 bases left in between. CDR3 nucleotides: TGTGCCAGCAGAGTGTCCCAACAGACTGAAGCTTTCTTT. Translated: CASRVSQQTEAFF.

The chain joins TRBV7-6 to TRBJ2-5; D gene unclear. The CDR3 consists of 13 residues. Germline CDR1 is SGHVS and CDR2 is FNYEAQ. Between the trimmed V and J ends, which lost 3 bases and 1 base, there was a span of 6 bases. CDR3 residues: CASSFTFQETQYF. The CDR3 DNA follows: TGTGCCAGCAGCTTTACGTTCCAAGAGACCCAGTACTTC. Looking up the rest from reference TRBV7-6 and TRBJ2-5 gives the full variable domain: GAGVSQSPRYKVTKRGQDVALRCDPISGHVSLYWYRQALGQGPEFLTYFNYEAQQDKSGLPNDRFSAERPEGSISTLTIQRTEQRDSAMYRCASSFTFQETQYFGPGTRLLVL.

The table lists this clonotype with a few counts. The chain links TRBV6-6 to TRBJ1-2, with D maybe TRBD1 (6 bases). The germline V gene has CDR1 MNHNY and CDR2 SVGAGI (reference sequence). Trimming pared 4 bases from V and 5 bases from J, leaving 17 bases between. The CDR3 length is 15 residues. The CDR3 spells CASSLVQGPIYGYTF. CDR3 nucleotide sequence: TGTGCCAGCAGTTTAGTACAGGGACCGATTTATGGCTACACCTTC.

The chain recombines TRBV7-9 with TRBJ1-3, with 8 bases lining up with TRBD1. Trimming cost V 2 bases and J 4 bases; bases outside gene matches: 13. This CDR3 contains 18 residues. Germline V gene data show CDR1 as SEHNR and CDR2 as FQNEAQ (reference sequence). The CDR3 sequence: CASSLIVWGQARGNTIYF. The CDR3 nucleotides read TGTGCCAGCAGCTTAATCGTCTGGGGACAGGCAAGAGGAAACACCATATATTTT.

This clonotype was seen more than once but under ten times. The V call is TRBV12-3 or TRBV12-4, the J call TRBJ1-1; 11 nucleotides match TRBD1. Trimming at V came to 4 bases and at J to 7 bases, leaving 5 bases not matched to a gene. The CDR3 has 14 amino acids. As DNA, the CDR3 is TGTGCCAGCAGTTGGACAGGGGGCTCGAGTGAAGCTTTCTTT. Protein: CASSWTGGSSEAFF.

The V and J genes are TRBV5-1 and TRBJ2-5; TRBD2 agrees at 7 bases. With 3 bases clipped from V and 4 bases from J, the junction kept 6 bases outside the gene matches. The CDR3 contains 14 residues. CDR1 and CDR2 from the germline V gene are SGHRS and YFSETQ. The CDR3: CASSSVAGVETQYF. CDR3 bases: TGCGCCAGCAGCTCCGTTGCGGGAGTAGAGACCCAGTACTTC.

CDR3 DNA: TGCAGTGCTAACCTCCCCCACGAGGCCATCTACAATGAGCAGTTCTTC. The encoded protein is CSANLPHEAIYNEQFF. The V and J genes are TRBV20-1 and TRBJ2-1; D is ambiguous. The CDR3 contains 16 residues. Germline V CDR1 and CDR2: DFQATT, SNEGSKA (reference sequence). V lost 4 bases and J 3 bases, leaving 19 bases between the germline ends.

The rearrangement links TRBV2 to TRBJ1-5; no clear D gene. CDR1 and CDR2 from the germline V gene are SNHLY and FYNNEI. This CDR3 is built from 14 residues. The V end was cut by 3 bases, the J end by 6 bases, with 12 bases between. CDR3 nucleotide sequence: TGTGCCAGCAGTGACGGGTTAGTAGGTCAGCCCCAGCATTTT. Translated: CASSDGLVGQPQHF.

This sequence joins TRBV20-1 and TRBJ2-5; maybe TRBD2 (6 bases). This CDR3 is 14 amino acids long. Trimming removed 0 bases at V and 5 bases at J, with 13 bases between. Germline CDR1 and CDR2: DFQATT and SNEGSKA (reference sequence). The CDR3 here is CSARDPTSLETQYF. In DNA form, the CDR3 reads TGCAGTGCTAGAGACCCGACTAGTCTGGAGACCCAGTACTTC.

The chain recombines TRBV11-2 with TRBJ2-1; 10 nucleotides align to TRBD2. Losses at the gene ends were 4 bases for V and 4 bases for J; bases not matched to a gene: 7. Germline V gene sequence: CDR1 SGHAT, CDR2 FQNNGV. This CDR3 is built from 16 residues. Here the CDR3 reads CASSYLRTSGYNEQFF. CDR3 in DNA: TGTGCCAGCAGCTACCTCCGGACTAGCGGTTACAATGAGCAGTTCTTC.

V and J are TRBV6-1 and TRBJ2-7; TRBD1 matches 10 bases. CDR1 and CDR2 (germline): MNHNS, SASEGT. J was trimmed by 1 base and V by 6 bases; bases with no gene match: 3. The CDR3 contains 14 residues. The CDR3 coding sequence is TGTGCCAGCAGGAGACAGGGGGCTTCCTACGAGCAGTACTTC. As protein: CASRRQGASYEQYF.

The CDR3 DNA sequence: TGTGCCAGCAGCGCCGGGGAGACAAACTACGAGCAGTACTTC. Amino acids: CASSAGETNYEQYF. The chain links TRBV7-9 to TRBJ2-7; D possibly corresponds to TRBD2 (5 bases). CDR3 length: 14 residues. CDR1 SEHNR and CDR2 FQNEAQ come from the germline V gene (reference sequence). The V end lost 5 bases, the J end lost 3 bases, and 14 bases lay between the germline ends.

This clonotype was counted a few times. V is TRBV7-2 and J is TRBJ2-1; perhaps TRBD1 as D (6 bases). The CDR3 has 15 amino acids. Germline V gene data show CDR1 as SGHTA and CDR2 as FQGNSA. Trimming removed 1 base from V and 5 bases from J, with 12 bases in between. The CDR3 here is CASSLDLGGHNEQFF. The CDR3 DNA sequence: TGTGCCAGCAGCTTAGACTTAGGGGGTCACAATGAGCAGTTCTTC.

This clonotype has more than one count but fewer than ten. CDR3 region: CASSLAGQANYGYTF. In nucleotides, the CDR3 is TGTGCCAGCAGCTTAGCTGGGCAGGCGAACTATGGCTACACCTTC. The genes are TRBV7-2 and TRBJ1-2; D gene ambiguous. This CDR3 spans 15 amino acids. Germline V CDR1 and CDR2: SGHTA, FQGNSA. V was shortened by 0 bases and J by 2 bases, with 10 bases between the two germline ends.